This T cell receptor (beta chain) was documented in a study of post-analysis software for immune sequencing data. Study overall: The patients showed relapsing-remitting, secondary progressive and progressive-relapsing multiple sclerosis courses. Overall study findings and caveats: Those samples that were prepared in the same batch co-clustered strongly by F measure. Patients carried five TRBV segments more frequently than controls did, and TRBV5-6, TRBV5-1 and TRBV20-1 were among them. Significantly decreased normalized Chao1 diversity was recorded for multiple sclerosis patients relative to controls.

Details on this clonotype: Its cognate antigen is unknown.

Prepared TCR beta cDNA libraries contained unique molecular identifiers. Input amounts of 1 to 10 million T cells were used. These gave 500,000 or so cDNA molecules, so each molecule approximated one T cell. TCRdb recomputed calls from the PCR reads with MiXCR, one row per CDR3 protein. Here the sample spans approximately 460,000 distinct CDR3 sequences, approximately 45% being singletons. The CDR3 is 14 residues long. V was cut by 6 bases and J by 0 bases, with 8 bases left in between. The germline V gene encodes CDR1 MNHEY and CDR2 SMNVEV (reference sequence). The chain combines TRBV27 with TRBJ1-4; tentative D call: TRBD1 (5 bases). Sequencing used blood. The receptor was isolated from a girl under 18 with multiple sclerosis. The CDR3 is CASSRQTTNEKLFF. In DNA, the CDR3 is TGTGCCAGCAGCCGACAGACAACTAATGAAAAACTGTTTTTT.